Reported below is one TCR beta chain. The antigen it binds to is not known. Nothing much larger sits one base from this clone, and base qualities are not available. This sample stems from a study of shared clonotypes between healthy human individuals (dated by TCRdb to 2020 to 2022). As for the study more broadly: The cohort included three men and a couple of women between 18 and 49 years of age. Libraries were prepared and TCR repertoires were sequenced by different laboratories using diverse techniques, in order to increase sequencing depth and limit assay-specific biases. Per donor, leukapheresis produced somewhere between about 0.9 and 9.5 billion PBMCs. For each donor, three plates each were used for CD4 naive and CD4 memory, two plates were used for CD8 naive, and one plate was used for CD8 memory. To estimate repertoire size and how much clonotypes are shared between individuals, the study performed deep sequencing of blood TCR repertoires from a handful of healthy adults. What the work shows at the level of the full study, not this receptor alone: Estimated clonotype richness was generally larger for naive than for memory subsets. Even with the large sequencing depth, rarefaction of the sorted-subset datasets indicated that sequencing was incomplete. Because the study included only a small number of donors, the genetic and exposure-history diversity represented was limited. Higher generation probabilities were observed for clonotypes shared by all four sorted-subset donors than for non-shared clonotypes. Only blood was sampled, and tissue TCR repertoires likely differ from those in blood. Pairwise subsampling led to the expectation that sequencing depth would affect the degree of clonotype sharing among donors. Sharing across four donors was observed for approximately 5% of naive CD4, 3% to 3.5% of naive CD8, about 2.5% of memory CD4, and around 0.42% of memory CD8 clonotypes.

Using the deep immunoSEQ assay, TCR CDR3 regions were amplified from genomic DNA by multiplex PCR. Genomic DNA extracted from each cell subset was distributed evenly over all wells of several immunoSEQ 96-well plates, and each plate served as one replicate. For sorted subsets, around 0.2 ug of genomic DNA, equivalent to 30,000 or so T cell genomes, went into each replicate PCR. Purified libraries were measured with a Qubit 3.0 fluorometer, size-checked on a Bioanalyzer 2100, and measured again with the KAPA Library Quantification kit. Every immunoSEQ 96-well plate was sequenced on a dedicated single-read 150-cycle Illumina NextSeq 550 flow cell. The study's own analysis went as follows. Because the immunoSEQ output included only junctional sequences and no quality scores, the filtering could not be the same as the filtering used for full-length reads. Sequences were annotated with PyIR, a Python wrapper for IgBLAST v1.9, using IMGT germline references to assign V/J genes and CDR3. Reads were removed for weak V/J assignments (E-value above 1e-6), missing CDR3, stop codons, out-of-frame junctions, or ambiguous translated residues. V3J clonotypes were defined as sequences sharing the same inferred V gene, J gene, and CDR3 amino acid sequence. The percentage overlap between two repertoires was calculated by dividing the number of shared unique clonotypes by the size of the smaller repertoire. Three approaches were used to assess repertoire richness: RTK rarefaction, the Chao1 estimator, and Recon v2.1 estimates of unobserved clonotypes. For all TCRbeta clonotypes obtained by the gDNA method from four donors, generation probabilities were computed with OLGA. This immuneACCESS table, as held by TCRdb, lists in-frame sequences with V and J called but not all clones. Of the missing ones, under half trace to an unresolved V gene in checked studies; the others have no known cause. V and J calls and clone size follow that table, whereas D and trimming were derived from the DNA. The sample table holds about 820,000 clones, of which 80% to 95% were seen once. Of the sample, 24% falls within the top ten clones.

V is clipped by 3 bases and J by 0 bases, and the sequence between their germline boundaries is 14 bases long. The germline V gene sets CDR1 to ENHRY and CDR2 to SYGVKD. Spanning cysteine to phenylalanine, the CDR3 consists of 16 amino acids. This entry keeps only the CDR3 DNA: 48 bases, framed from base 1. CD8 naive samples were obtained by positive selection for CCR7 among CD45RO-negative cells, yielding a CD45RA+CCR7+ population from which TemRA cells were excluded. The donors were healthy, HIV-negative adults with no recently reported acute infections or vaccinations. Every donor was a Caucasian adult residing in Nashville, Tennessee, USA. After blood collection by leukapheresis, PBMCs were isolated using Ficoll-Histopaque density gradient centrifugation and then cryopreserved in the vapor phase of liquid nitrogen. Purity and quantity of every magnetically sorted T cell population were checked by analytical flow cytometry. From each sorted fraction, genomic DNA was isolated and quantified by UV absorbance on a Nanodrop 2000c.

The receptor's source is a man aged 25-45 years in good health. This chain is built from TRBV10-3 and TRBJ1-1, with the D gene call left open. The sequenced material came from naive CD8+ T cells sorted from blood. What the cell subset or site label conveys for this sample: CD45RA+CCR7+. In nucleotides, the sequence is TGTGCCATCAGTGAATCGGACCTGATAATGAACACTGAAGCTTTCTTT. This codes for CAISESDLIMNTEAFF.